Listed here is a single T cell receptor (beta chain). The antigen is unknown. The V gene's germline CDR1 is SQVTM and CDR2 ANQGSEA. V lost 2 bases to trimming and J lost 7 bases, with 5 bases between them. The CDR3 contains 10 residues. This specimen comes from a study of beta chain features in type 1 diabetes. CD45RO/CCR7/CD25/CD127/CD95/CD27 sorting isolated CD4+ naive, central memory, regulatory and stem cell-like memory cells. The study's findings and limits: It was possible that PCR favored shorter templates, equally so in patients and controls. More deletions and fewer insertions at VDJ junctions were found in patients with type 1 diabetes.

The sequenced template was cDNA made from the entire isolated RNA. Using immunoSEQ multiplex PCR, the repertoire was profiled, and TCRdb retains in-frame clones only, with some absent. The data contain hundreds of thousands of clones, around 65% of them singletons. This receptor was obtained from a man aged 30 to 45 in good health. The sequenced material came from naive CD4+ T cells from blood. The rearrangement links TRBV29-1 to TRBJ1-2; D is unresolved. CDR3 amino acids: CSVELGGYTF. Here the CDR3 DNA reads TGCAGCGTTGAACTAGGTGGCTACACCTTC.